The 29 T cell receptor beta chains given below trace back to one sample, sequenced in a study of cytomegalovirus exposure and HLA in healthy donors. PCR employed 60 Vbeta and 13 Jbeta primers. Sequencing used immunoSEQ multiplex PCR; TCRdb keeps in-frame clones, though not all of them. The sample holds around 150,000 clones; 70% to 80% are singletons and the top ten take roughly 2%. The sequencing input was PBMCs. These receptors were taken from a man between 40 and 49 years old in good health and CMV-seronegative.

V usage is TRBV6-7 and J usage is TRBJ2-7; D is unclear. TRBV6-7 is noted as an ORF with a role that remains uncertain. The CDR3 sequence is 13 residues long. V was cut by 0 bases and J by 4 bases, with 7 bases left in between. The CDR3 bases are TGTGCCAGCAGTTACTCTTCTCGGTACGAGCAGTACTTC. Residues: CASSYSSRYEQYF.

This chain connects TRBV5-1 to TRBJ2-1; TRBD2 matches at 9 bases. This CDR3 has 16 residues. The V segment lost 0 bases and the J segment 4 bases; nucleotides outside the gene matches: 5. Germline loops: CDR1 SGHRS, CDR2 YFSETQ. The CDR3 DNA is TGCGCCAGCAGCTTGGTTATCGCGGGAGGGTACAATGAGCAGTTCTTC. Amino acid sequence: CASSLVIAGGYNEQFF.

The rearrangement joins TRBV7-2 to TRBJ2-3, with TRBD1 as a possible D gene (5 bases). From germline, CDR1 is SGHTA and CDR2 FQGNSA. This CDR3 comprises 12 residues. V dropped 11 bases and J dropped 0 bases, with 9 bases sitting between them. The CDR3 sequence: CARGASTDTQYF. The DNA of the CDR3 is TGTGCCCGTGGGGCGAGCACAGATACGCAGTATTTT.

The rearrangement joins TRBV7-9 to TRBJ2-1; the match to TRBD2 covers 8 bases. Germline lookup yields CDR1 SEHNR and CDR2 FQNEAQ (reference sequence). Germline trimming cut 2 bases from V and 5 bases from J; bases unmatched to any gene: 11. The CDR3 is 17 residues long. The CDR3 sequence is CASSLNVAGLSHNEQFF. CDR3 DNA: TGTGCCAGCAGCTTAAACGTAGCGGGACTTTCTCACAATGAGCAGTTCTTC.

This clone was found once. The germline gene is not matched at one end of the junction; a read error may be the cause. The chain uses TRBV7-9 and TRBJ1-4; the D is unclear. The CDR3 sequence is 12 residues long. CDR1 is SEHNR and CDR2 is FQNEAQ in the germline V gene (reference sequence). For the CDR3, the DNA is TGTTCCAGCAGCTTAGGTCGGGAAAAACTGTTTTTT. Its protein is CSSSLGREKLFF.

The chain uses TRBV11-1 and TRBJ2-1, with D tentatively TRBD2 (5 bases). The V gene lost 1 base and the J gene lost 7 bases, with 11 bases spanning the gap. This CDR3 has 14 residues. Germline loops: CDR1 SGHAT, CDR2 FQDESV (reference sequence). The CDR3 DNA is TGTGCCAGCAGCTTAGTGATGTCGGGAAATGAGCAGTTCTTC. Amino acid sequence: CASSLVMSGNEQFF.

This clone has just one count. The V and J genes are TRBV27 and TRBJ2-1; 7 bases map to TRBD2. V lost 3 bases, J lost 2 bases, and 4 bases stayed unmatched. The CDR3 is 15 residues long. The V gene's germline CDR1 is MNHEY and CDR2 SMNVEV (reference sequence). The CDR3 DNA is TGTGCCAGCAGTTTGGGGGGGAACCCCTACAATGAGCAGTTCTTC. Translation gives CASSLGGNPYNEQFF.

This sequence joins TRBV11-3 and TRBJ2-3; D gene ambiguous. Trimming removed 1 base from V and 1 base from J, with 6 bases in between. Germline V lookup: CDR1 SGHNT, CDR2 YENEEA. The CDR3 spans 14 residues. The CDR3 region has the DNA TGTGCCAGCAGCTTAGGCCCGGGCACAGATACGCAGTATTTT. Translated, it gives CASSLGPGTDTQYF.

The chain links TRBV4-1 to TRBJ2-2; 7 bases agree with TRBD2. The CDR3 is 17 amino acids. Germline CDR1 reads MGHRA; CDR2 reads YSYEKL. Trimming cost V 2 bases and J 2 bases; bases outside gene matches: 8. CDR3 region: CASSQLGLAVNTGELFF. The DNA for the CDR3 is TGCGCCAGCAGCCAACTCGGGCTAGCGGTTAACACCGGGGAGCTGTTTTTT.

The CDR3 loop reads CASSLGEGGQYF. CDR3 DNA: TGTGCCAGCAGCTTAGGGGAGGGTGGGCAGTACTTC. V usage is TRBV7-6 and J usage is TRBJ2-7, with 7 bases aligning to TRBD2. After removal of 1 base from V and 9 bases from J, the junction contained 3 bases not matched to a gene. The CDR3 has 12 residues. Germline V gene lookup returns CDR1 SGHVS and CDR2 FNYEAQ.

The gene calls are TRBV5-5 and TRBJ2-7; D remains ambiguous. The germline V and J ends were trimmed by 0 bases and 3 bases, with 4 bases remaining between them. The CDR3 has 12 amino acids. The V gene's germline CDR1 is SGHKS and CDR2 YYEKEE (reference sequence). This CDR3 reads CASSLDHYEQYF. CDR3 nucleotide sequence: TGTGCCAGCAGCTTGGATCACTACGAGCAGTACTTC.

The chain joins TRBV28 to TRBJ2-3; maybe TRBD2 (5 bases). This CDR3 has 15 amino acids. Germline CDR1 is MDHEN and CDR2 is SYDVKM. V dropped 6 bases and J dropped 0 bases, with 13 bases sitting between them. CDR3 DNA: TGTGCCAGCAGATGGACTGGCTCTAGCACAGATACGCAGTATTTT. It translates to CASRWTGSSTDTQYF.

The V and J genes are TRBV23-1 and TRBJ1-5, with TRBD1 identical over 7 bases. TRBV23-1 is assigned to the ORF class and has an uncertain function. CDR3 length: 16 amino acids. V lost 0 bases, J lost 4 bases, and 6 bases stayed unmatched. CDR3 residues: CASSQSATGRNQPQHF. CDR3 nucleotides: TGCGCCAGCAGTCAATCGGCGACAGGGCGGAATCAGCCCCAGCATTTT.

V is TRBV6-6 and J is TRBJ2-5; D might be TRBD2 (5 bases). V shed 2 bases and J shed 2 bases, with 9 bases lying between them. The CDR3 sequence is 14 residues long. Germline V CDR1 and CDR2: MNHNY, SVGAGI (reference sequence). The CDR3, as DNA: TGTGCCAGCAGTTACGGACTGCCGCAAGAGACCCAGTACTTC. It yields the protein CASSYGLPQETQYF.

The J gene is TRBJ1-2, the V gene TRBV7-8; D is unresolved. The ends were cut back, 7 bases at V and 7 bases at J, with 13 bases in the middle. This CDR3 has 12 amino acids. Germline V gives CDR1 SGHVS, CDR2 FQNEAQ. The CDR3 region has the DNA TGTGCCAGCAAGGATCCTCCAGGTGGCTACACCTTC. This encodes CASKDPPGGYTF.

The V gene is TRBV7-9, the J gene TRBJ1-4, with 7 bases identical to TRBD1. The CDR3 spans 13 residues. CDR1 is SEHNR, CDR2 FQNEAQ, per germline (reference sequence). V trimming: 4 bases; J trimming: 7 bases; junction bases outside the gene matches: 3. CDR3 bases: TGTGCCAGCAGCTCACAGGGGACTGAAAAACTGTTTTTT. Protein product: CASSSQGTEKLFF.

This chain joins TRBV6-6 and TRBJ1-3, with a weak D call TRBD1 (5 bases). Looked up from germline, CDR1 is MNHNY and CDR2 is SVGAGI (reference sequence). The V end lost 9 bases, the J end lost 5 bases, and 23 bases lay between the germline ends. This CDR3 contains 16 residues. CDR3 in amino acids: CASSQSLGAVRNTIYF. The CDR3 DNA reads TGTGCCAGTTCCCAATCCCTAGGGGCAGTTAGAAACACCATATATTTT.

The chain couples TRBV6-6 to TRBJ2-2; 10 bases are shared with TRBD2. The length of the CDR3 is 16 residues. The V segment lost 2 bases and the J segment 4 bases; nucleotides outside the gene matches: 4. Germline-derived CDR1 and CDR2 are MNHNY and SVGAGI (reference sequence). CDR3 protein: CASSYPSGSSTGELFF. CDR3 nucleotides: TGTGCCAGCAGTTACCCTAGCGGGAGCAGCACCGGGGAGCTGTTTTTT.

The chain employs TRBV7-9 and TRBJ2-7; TRBD1 matches 9 bases. In germline, CDR1 is SEHNR, CDR2 FQNEAQ (reference sequence). Unmatched junction bases numbered 6, after V lost 4 bases and J lost 2 bases. CDR3 length: 15 residues. DNA for the CDR3: TGTGCCAGCAGCTGGGGACAGGGACCTGCCTACGAGCAGTACTTC. It is translated as CASSWGQGPAYEQYF.

The CDR3 here is CATSRDQGPGNTIYF. CDR3 coding DNA: TGTGCCACCAGCAGAGATCAGGGGCCGGGAAACACCATATATTTT. The chain recombines TRBV15 with TRBJ1-3; a weak D match, TRBD1 (6 bases). V dropped 0 bases and J dropped 4 bases, with 10 bases sitting between them. This CDR3 comprises 15 residues. Looked up from germline, CDR1 is LNHNV and CDR2 is YYDKDF (reference sequence).

The chain couples TRBV18 to TRBJ2-7, with a possible D match to TRBD1 (6 bases). Per germline, CDR1 KGHSH and CDR2 LQKENI. CDR3 size: 12 residues. Trimming stripped 8 bases from V and 4 bases from J, with 12 bases between. CDR3 nucleotide sequence: TGTGCCAGCGCATCAGGGGCGTACGAGCAGTACTTC. It specifies CASASGAYEQYF.

V is TRBV28 and J is TRBJ2-1; no definite D call. Trimming took 5 bases from V and 6 from J, leaving 20 bases between them. CDR1 MDHEN and CDR2 SYDVKM come from the germline V gene. The CDR3 has 16 amino acids. The CDR3 DNA sequence: TGTGCCAGCAGTCCCCTTTTCCGTCCCCCCCCCAATGAGCAGTTCTTC. The encoded protein is CASSPLFRPPPNEQFF.

A word on this clone: Other DNA sequences within the sample encode an identical CDR3. The chain has TRBV27 and TRBJ1-1, with D possibly TRBD1 on 6 matching bases. V was trimmed by 6 bases and J by 10 bases, leaving 18 bases between them. Per the germline V gene, CDR1 is MNHEY and CDR2 is SMNVEV (reference sequence). The CDR3 length is 13 residues. The CDR3 spells CASSLTLQGRAFF. The CDR3 DNA sequence: TGTGCCAGCAGCTTGACGCTACAGGGAAGAGCTTTCTTT.

This rearrangement joins TRBV5-4 to TRBJ2-7; 8 bases align to TRBD2. The CDR3 runs to 14 residues. J lost 5 bases, V lost 4 bases, and 8 bases had no gene match. Germline lookup yields CDR1 SGHNT and CDR2 YYREEE (reference sequence). The CDR3 is CASSKTGGPHEQYF. In DNA, the CDR3 is TGTGCCAGCAGCAAGACGGGAGGGCCCCACGAGCAGTACTTC.

The V gene is TRBV5-1, the J gene TRBJ2-7, with 10 bases fitting TRBD1. Germline V gene sequence: CDR1 SGHRS, CDR2 YFSETQ. Trimming at V came to 2 bases and at J to 5 bases, leaving 4 bases not matched to a gene. CDR3 length: 14 residues. The CDR3 DNA reads as TGCGCCAGCAGCTTTGGGGACAGGGGCCACGAGCAGTACTTC. This codes for CASSFGDRGHEQYF.

This sequence joins TRBV28 and TRBJ2-5; 7 positions match TRBD1. The tail of the sequence fits TRBJ2-7 better, so the J call may be wrong. Germline V lookup: CDR1 MDHEN, CDR2 SYDVKM. This CDR3 is 14 amino acids long. The CDR3 DNA is TGTGCCAGCAGAACTAACAGGGGTTCTCACGAGCAGTACTTC. Its translation is CASRTNRGSHEQYF.

The J gene is TRBJ1-4, the V gene TRBV6-5, with TRBD1 matching 9 bases. Germline assignment: CDR1 MNHEY and CDR2 SVGAGI. This CDR3 is 14 amino acids long. The junction had 5 bases not matched to a gene; V was cut back by 5 bases and J by 7 bases. The CDR3 reads CASSEGTGSEKLFF. The CDR3 nucleotides read TGTGCCAGCAGTGAAGGGACAGGGAGTGAAAAACTGTTTTTT.

This clone was observed a handful of times. J is TRBJ2-3 and V is TRBV10-3; possible D gene TRBD2, 7 bases. Germline CDR1 ENHRY, CDR2 SYGVKD. The V gene lost 4 bases and the J gene lost 0 bases, with 20 bases spanning the gap. The CDR3 is made up of 18 amino acids. CDR3: CAISGRSGKGGSTDTQYF. The DNA of the CDR3 is TGTGCCATCAGTGGCCGGAGCGGGAAAGGGGGAAGCACAGATACGCAGTATTTT.

The J gene is TRBJ2-1, the V gene TRBV19; 8 bases fit TRBD1. CDR3 size: 15 residues. Germline loops: CDR1 LNHDA, CDR2 SQIVND (reference sequence). The V gene end was trimmed by 4 bases and the J gene end by 0 bases; junction bases not matched to a gene: 2. CDR3 sequence reads: CASSRDRSSYNEQFF. The CDR3 DNA reads as TGTGCCAGTAGTAGGGACAGGAGCTCCTACAATGAGCAGTTCTTC.